Below, 22 T cell receptor beta chains from the same sample are listed, as sequenced in a study of shared T cell receptors in the human thymus. TCRdb's table, derived via immunoSEQ multiplex PCR, lists solely in-frame clones and lacks some. The data show 700,000 or so clones, with 80% to 90% seen just once and over 0.008% held by the top ten. The same sample was also used in a study of human thymus T cells.

Sequencing was done on a sample of thymocytes. The source is a girl in the first two years of life with a congenital heart defect.

In its sample, this clone was seen once. V usage is TRBV11-1 and J usage is TRBJ1-2; D possibly corresponds to TRBD1 (6 bases). This CDR3 contains 16 residues. Trimming cost V 3 bases and J 5 bases, with 19 bases left between them. Germline loops: CDR1 SGHAT, CDR2 FQDESV (reference sequence). Here the CDR3 reads CASSFNPGGRGYGYTF. The CDR3 coding sequence is TGTGCCAGCAGCTTTAACCCGGGGGGGAGGGGGTATGGCTACACCTTC.

The chain carries TRBV4-1 and TRBJ2-5; D may be TRBD1 (5 bases). The CDR3 loop spans 15 amino acids. CDR1 is MGHRA and CDR2 is YSYEKL in the germline V gene. The V and J ends lost 5 bases and 4 bases respectively, with 17 bases between them. CDR3 region: CASSSRVTVGETQYF. In DNA form, the CDR3 reads TGCGCCAGCAGCTCCCGGGTGACAGTCGGAGAGACCCAGTACTTC.

The chain couples TRBV9 to TRBJ2-1; 7 positions agree with TRBD2. The germline gives CDR1 SGDLS, CDR2 YYNGEE. There are 16 residues in the CDR3. The ends lost 3 bases at V and 9 bases at J; junction bases unmatched: 15. The CDR3, as DNA: TGTGCCAGCAGCGCATCCCAGACTAGCAATTCTGGTGAGCAGTTCTTC. The encoded protein is CASSASQTSNSGEQFF.

The chain employs TRBV9 and TRBJ1-2; D unresolved. Germline CDR1 SGDLS, CDR2 YYNGEE. This CDR3 region has 13 residues. Trimming removed 5 bases at V and 2 bases at J, with 10 bases between. In DNA form, the CDR3 reads TGTGCCAGCAGGAAAGACAAAAACTATGGCTACACCTTC. Translation gives CASRKDKNYGYTF.

The gene calls are TRBV2 and TRBJ1-4; D is perhaps TRBD1 (5 bases). This CDR3 is built from 12 residues. Deletions cut 8 bases from V and 8 bases from J, with 12 bases between. Looked up from germline, CDR1 is SNHLY and CDR2 is FYNNEI. The CDR3 DNA reads TGTGCCAGCGGAAGGGGAGGGGAAAAACTGTTTTTT. Its translation is CASGRGGEKLFF.

The chain uses TRBV4-3 and TRBJ1-1, with no clear D. V was trimmed by 1 base and J by 0 bases, leaving 15 bases between them. CDR1 is LGHNA, CDR2 YSLEER, per germline. The CDR3 consists of 17 residues. The CDR3 sequence: CASSQAHRREMNTEAFF. The CDR3, as DNA: TGCGCCAGCAGCCAAGCTCATCGACGGGAAATGAACACTGAAGCTTTCTTT.

For the CDR3, the DNA is TGTGCCAGCAGTGTTGGACTAGCGGGCTACAATGAGCAGTTCTTC. It encodes CASSVGLAGYNEQFF. The rearrangement links TRBV2 to TRBJ2-1; 11 bases map to TRBD2. CDR1 and CDR2 from the germline V gene are SNHLY and FYNNEI. The CDR3 is 15 residues long. V lost 4 bases to trimming and J lost 3 bases; unmatched junction nucleotides: 2.

This clone was observed a single time. This sequence joins TRBV4-3 and TRBJ1-1; D gene unclear. CDR1 and CDR2 from the germline V gene are LGHNA and YSLEER. CDR3 length: 18 amino acids. Trimming removed 4 bases from V and 1 base from J, with 22 bases in between. CDR3 loop: CASSLKPGIDKTNTEAFF. The CDR3 coding sequence is TGCGCCAGCAGCCTCAAACCGGGAATAGATAAGACGAACACTGAAGCTTTCTTT.

This chain joins TRBV9 and TRBJ1-1, with TRBD1 matching over 7 bases. This CDR3 contains 17 residues. Per the germline V gene, CDR1 is SGDLS and CDR2 is YYNGEE. Unmatched junction bases numbered 13, after V lost 1 base and J lost 4 bases. In DNA form, the CDR3 reads TGTGCCAGCAGCGTATTGACACCCGGGACAGAGGGCACTGAAGCTTTCTTT. Its protein is CASSVLTPGTEGTEAFF.

The chain carries TRBV14 and TRBJ1-2, with 9 bases lining up with TRBD1. This CDR3 is 14 amino acids long. V shed 0 bases and J 10 bases; nucleotides not matched to a gene: 6. CDR1 and CDR2 from the germline V gene are SGHDN and FVKESK. The CDR3 spells CASSQDHTGGDYTF. CDR3 bases: TGTGCCAGCAGCCAAGATCATACAGGGGGCGACTACACCTTC.

The chain is built from TRBV7-8 and TRBJ2-1, with TRBD2 as a possible D gene (6 bases). V shed 1 base and J shed 12 bases, with 10 bases lying between them. Germline V gene data show CDR1 as SGHVS and CDR2 as FQNEAQ. The CDR3 consists of 12 residues. The CDR3 loop reads CASSLGRGRQFF. The CDR3 DNA is TGTGCCAGCAGCTTAGGGAGGGGAAGGCAGTTCTTC. Full variable domain (remainder filled in from reference TRBV7-8 and TRBJ2-1): GAGVSQSPRYKVAKRGQDVALRCDPISGHVSLFWYQQALGQGPEFLTYFQNEAQLDKSGLPSDRFFAERPEGSVSTLKIQRTQQEDSAVYLCASSLGRGRQFFGPGTRLTVL.

The rearrangement links TRBV5-1 to TRBJ1-1; 7 nucleotides match TRBD1. The junction had 2 bases not matched to a gene; V was cut back by 5 bases and J by 1 base. Germline V lookup: CDR1 SGHRS, CDR2 YFSETQ. The CDR3 extends over 13 amino acids. The CDR3 coding sequence is TGCGCCAGCAGGGGACAGAAGAACACTGAAGCTTTCTTT. It yields the protein CASRGQKNTEAFF.

A few counts support this clone. This sequence joins TRBV9 and TRBJ1-4; 9 positions match TRBD1. Per the germline V gene, CDR1 is SGDLS and CDR2 is YYNGEE. The CDR3 has 18 amino acids. Losses at the gene ends were 4 bases for V and 3 bases for J; bases not matched to a gene: 13. The CDR3 nucleotides read TGTGCCAGCAGCCTCCAGGACAGGGGACATGCGGCTAATGAAAAACTGTTTTTT. Its translation is CASSLQDRGHAANEKLFF.

CDR3 bases: TGTGCCAGCAGTGATTGCGCAGAAGCTTTCTTT. This encodes CASSDCAEAFF. The chain has TRBV6-1 and TRBJ1-1; no clear D gene. Germline CDR1 and CDR2: MNHNS and SASEGT. V was clipped by 3 bases and J by 8 bases, with 7 bases between them. The CDR3 is 11 residues long.

The V call is TRBV9, the J call TRBJ1-6, with a tentative D call TRBD1 (6 bases). Trimming took off 0 bases at V and 4 bases at J, with 23 bases between the two ends. The CDR3 is made up of 20 amino acids. Germline V lookup: CDR1 SGDLS, CDR2 YYNGEE. The CDR3 region has the DNA TGTGCCAGCAGCGTAGCTGGGGGGGGGCGCAGGCCATTTTATAATTCACCCCTCCACTTT. This sequence encodes CASSVAGGGRRPFYNSPLHF.

The chain employs TRBV10-3 and TRBJ1-3; D is perhaps TRBD1 (5 bases). CDR1 and CDR2 from the germline V gene are ENHRY and SYGVKD. Trimming pared 6 bases from V and 0 bases from J, leaving 12 bases between. CDR3 length equals 15 residues. The CDR3 bases are TGTGCCATCAGCGGGACTTCCCGCTCTGGAAACACCATATATTTT. Translation gives CAISGTSRSGNTIYF.

The gene calls are TRBV19 and TRBJ1-2; D gene ambiguous. Germline CDR1 reads LNHDA; CDR2 reads SQIVND (reference sequence). The germline V and J ends were trimmed by 5 bases and 1 base, with 14 bases remaining between them. This CDR3 spans 15 amino acids. The CDR3 protein is CASSRERARNYGYTF. The CDR3, as DNA: TGTGCCAGTAGTCGGGAGCGGGCCCGTAACTATGGCTACACCTTC.

This chain links TRBV11-2 with TRBJ1-4; 8 nucleotides agree with TRBD1. This CDR3 comprises 17 residues. Germline CDR1 is SGHAT and CDR2 is FQNNGV. The J segment lost 4 bases and the V segment lost 1 base, leaving 8 bases of the junction unmatched. CDR3 protein: CASSLATSGGLNEKLFF. Here the CDR3 DNA reads TGTGCCAGCAGCTTAGCGACTTCAGGGGGCCTTAATGAAAAACTGTTTTTT.

The rearrangement uses TRBV29-1 and TRBJ2-1, with 16 bases aligning to TRBD2. With 2 bases clipped from V and 7 bases from J, the junction kept 23 bases outside the gene matches. The CDR3 contains 22 residues. Germline-derived CDR1 and CDR2 are SQVTM and ANQGSEA. The CDR3: CSVESCEDGTSGGALHENEQFF. The CDR3 DNA is TGCAGCGTTGAATCATGCGAGGATGGGACTAGCGGGGGGGCTCTCCATGAGAATGAGCAGTTCTTC.

The chain has TRBV28 and TRBJ2-1, with D perhaps matching TRBD1 (5 bases). This CDR3 has 14 residues. The germline V gene has CDR1 MDHEN and CDR2 SYDVKM. V gave up 2 bases and J gave up 7 bases, with 12 bases separating them. Here the CDR3 DNA reads TGTGCCAGCAGTTTAGCAGGGATGATAAATGAGCAGTTCTTC. Residues: CASSLAGMINEQFF.

CDR3 nucleotides: TGTGCCAGCAGTCCCGGTACGATCCCCTACGAGCAGTACTTC. This codes for CASSPGTIPYEQYF. This chain joins TRBV27 and TRBJ2-5; D is undetermined. The J call is uncertain, as TRBJ2-7 better fits the DNA end. The germline V gene encodes CDR1 MNHEY and CDR2 SMNVEV (reference sequence). This CDR3 is 14 amino acids long.

V is TRBV14 and J is TRBJ1-2, with D possibly TRBD1 on 5 matching bases. The CDR3 has 15 amino acids. The V end lost 4 bases, the J end lost 6 bases, and 18 bases lay between the germline ends. CDR1 and CDR2 (germline): SGHDN, FVKESK. The CDR3 DNA follows: TGTGCCAGCAGCCTTGACAGCGCCAAACGGGATGGCTACACCTTC. This sequence encodes CASSLDSAKRDGYTF.